A single sample is the source of the 2 T cell receptor beta chains below, sequenced in a study of blood T cells in healthy people across ages (dated by TCRdb to between 2015 and 2016). The library was produced with 5' RACE. Sequencing was carried out with an Illumina HiSeq 2500. The second PCR ran for roughly 6 to 11 cycles and used a J-beta primer mix along with a sample-barcoded 5' primer. TCRdb redid the processing of the public reads, applying fastp at Q25 and MiXCR, and retained in-frame beta chains. Each entry merges the rows of one CDR3 protein and shows their most common DNA and genes. A total of roughly 700,000 distinct CDR3 sequences appear in this sample, around 45% of them only once. The top ten clonotypes cover about a third of the sample. The specimen was blood. Every receptor here comes from a woman aged 60-70 years in good health.

The chain joins TRBV9 to TRBJ2-1; D not resolved. The CDR3 sequence is 12 residues long. Germline V CDR1 and CDR2: SGDLS, YYNGEE. Trimming took 0 bases from V and 7 from J, leaving 5 bases between them. For the CDR3, the DNA is TGTGCCAGCAGCGTAGGGCTAAATGAGCAGTTCTTC. Protein sequence: CASSVGLNEQFF. Full variable domain (outside the CDR3, taken from reference TRBV9 and TRBJ2-1): DSGVTQTPKHLITATGQRVTLRCSPRSGDLSVYWYQQSLDQGLQFLIQYYNGEERAKGNILERFSAQQFPDLHSELNLSSLELGDSALYFCASSVGLNEQFFGPGTRLTVL.

This clonotype appeared a few times. The V call is TRBV7-9, the J call TRBJ1-6; D unresolved. The CDR3 runs to 12 residues. With 5 bases removed from V and 13 bases from J, the gap between germline ends came to 12 bases. Germline-derived CDR1 and CDR2 are SEHNR and FQNEAQ (reference sequence). CDR3 nucleotides: TGTGCCAGCAGCCCCCAAGCTTATCCCCTCCACTTT. Translating it yields CASSPQAYPLHF.